This TCR beta chain is drawn from a study of blood T cell repertoires in COVID-19. This clone was observed a few times. Germline CDR1 and CDR2: ENHRY and SYGVKD. The V and J ends lost 0 bases and 10 bases respectively, with 10 bases between them. The CDR3 length is 14 residues. The method was immunoSEQ multiplex PCR; TCRdb's version includes in-frame clones alone and lacks a portion of them. The data show some 240,000 clones, approximately 85% seen once. The sample was peripheral blood. The chain combines TRBV10-3 with TRBJ1-6; no firm D call. This TCR came from a woman aged 70-85 years with COVID-19, enrolled during active disease. CDR3 DNA: TGTGCCATCAGTGAGTCCCGGCAGGAATCACCCCTCCACTTT. Translation: CAISESRQESPLHF.